The rows below give T cell receptor beta chains drawn from one sample of a study of blood T cell repertoires in COVID-19. TCRdb's table, derived via immunoSEQ multiplex PCR, lists solely in-frame clones and lacks some. This table has approximately 100,000 clones, approximately 91% appearing once. The sample taken for sequencing was peripheral blood. These receptors all stem from a man between 60 and 75 years old with acute or convalescent COVID-19. Both conserved end residues are part of each CDR3. Fields, in order: J gene, V gene, clone size, CDR3 length, D gene, CDR3 protein, CDR3 DNA. The D gene is left open where the match is weak. Clone size is not always given. Where it is, it says once, few, many or a class for expanded clones.

j_gene: TRBJ1-5; v_gene: TRBV18; abundance: NA; len: 15; d_gene: NA; CDR3aa: CASSPLSGGGWPQHF; CDR3nt: TGTGCCAGCTCACCATTGTCGGGGGGGGGATGGCCCCAGCATTTT
j_gene: TRBJ1-2; v_gene: TRBV7-2; abundance: NA; len: 13; d_gene: TRBD1; CDR3aa: CASSAGQGYGYTF; CDR3nt: TGTGCCAGCAGCGCGGGACAGGGCTATGGCTACACCTTC
j_gene: TRBJ2-6; v_gene: TRBV5-1; abundance: NA; len: 15; d_gene: NA; CDR3aa: CASSLAGSGANVLTF; CDR3nt: TGCGCCAGCAGCTTGGCCGGCTCTGGGGCCAACGTCCTGACTTTC
j_gene: TRBJ1-3; v_gene: TRBV7-9; abundance: once; len: 16; d_gene: NA; CDR3aa: CASSSYPGEAGNTIYF; CDR3nt: TGTGCCAGCAGCTCTTACCCAGGGGAAGCTGGAAACACCATATATTTT
j_gene: TRBJ1-3; v_gene: TRBV30; abundance: NA; len: 14; d_gene: TRBD1; CDR3aa: CAWGGQFSGNTIYF; CDR3nt: TGTGCCTGGGGGGGACAGTTCTCTGGAAACACCATATATTTT
j_gene: TRBJ1-6; v_gene: TRBV27; abundance: NA; len: 16; d_gene: TRBD1; CDR3aa: CASSLTGVSYNSPLHF; CDR3nt: TGTGCCAGCAGTTTAACAGGGGTCTCCTATAATTCACCCCTCCACTTT
j_gene: TRBJ1-3; v_gene: TRBV2; abundance: NA; len: 17; d_gene: NA; CDR3aa: CASSQLRTVLSGNTIYF; CDR3nt: TGTGCCAGCTCCCAGCTGCGGACAGTGCTCTCTGGAAACACCATATATTTT
j_gene: TRBJ2-2; v_gene: TRBV14; abundance: NA; len: 16; d_gene: NA; CDR3aa: CASSQLPGTNTGELFF; CDR3nt: TGTGCCAGCAGCCAACTCCCAGGAACGAACACCGGGGAGCTGTTTTTT
j_gene: TRBJ2-1; v_gene: TRBV19; abundance: NA; len: 18; d_gene: NA; CDR3aa: CASSIEGGRGSSYNEQFF; CDR3nt: TGTGCCAGTAGTATAGAGGGGGGTAGGGGAAGCTCCTACAATGAGCAGTTCTTC
j_gene: TRBJ1-1; v_gene: TRBV5-5; abundance: once; len: 13; d_gene: NA; CDR3aa: CASSLMGNTEAFF; CDR3nt: TGTGCCAGCAGCTTGATGGGCAACACTGAAGCTTTCTTT
j_gene: TRBJ1-2; v_gene: TRBV24-1; abundance: once; len: 14; d_gene: NA; CDR3aa: CATSAVTANYGYTF; CDR3nt: TGTGCCACCAGTGCGGTGACAGCTAACTATGGCTACACCTTC
j_gene: TRBJ1-3; v_gene: TRBV6-5; abundance: NA; len: 14; d_gene: NA; CDR3aa: CASSPRDTGNTIYF; CDR3nt: TGTGCCAGCAGCCCCCGGGACACTGGAAACACCATATATTTT
j_gene: TRBJ1-2; v_gene: TRBV5-4; abundance: NA; len: 16; d_gene: NA; CDR3aa: CASSSQSRGASLGYTF; CDR3nt: TGTGCCAGCAGCTCACAATCACGGGGGGCGTCCCTTGGCTACACCTTC
j_gene: TRBJ2-7; v_gene: TRBV28; abundance: NA; len: 14; d_gene: TRBD2; CDR3aa: CASSAGGRTYEQYF; CDR3nt: TGTGCCAGCAGCGCTGGCGGGAGGACCTACGAGCAGTACTTT
j_gene: TRBJ1-2; v_gene: TRBV11-2; abundance: NA; len: 12; d_gene: NA; CDR3aa: CASRVTNYGYTF; CDR3nt: TGTGCCAGCCGCGTTACGAACTATGGCTACACCTTC
j_gene: TRBJ1-6; v_gene: TRBV7-2; abundance: NA; len: 15; d_gene: NA; CDR3aa: CASSLARSLNSPLHF; CDR3nt: TGTGCCAGCAGCTTAGCTAGGAGCCTCAATTCACCCCTCCACTTT
j_gene: TRBJ1-1; v_gene: TRBV5-1; abundance: NA; len: 15; d_gene: TRBD1; CDR3aa: CASSTTGGVATEAFF; CDR3nt: TGCGCCAGCAGTACGACAGGGGGCGTAGCCACTGAAGCTTTCTTT
j_gene: TRBJ1-1; v_gene: TRBV28; abundance: NA; len: 14; d_gene: NA; CDR3aa: CASSFSSRYTEAFF; CDR3nt: TGTGCCAGCAGTTTTAGTTCACGGTACACTGAAGCTTTCTTT
j_gene: TRBJ2-7; v_gene: TRBV6-2/TRBV6-3; abundance: NA; len: 11; d_gene: NA; CDR3aa: CASSQTREQYF; CDR3nt: TGTGCCAGCAGTCAGACGAGGGAGCAGTACTTC
j_gene: TRBJ2-2; v_gene: TRBV10-2; abundance: few; len: 12; d_gene: NA; CDR3aa: CASRRSTGELFF; CDR3nt: TGCGCCAGCAGACGGAGTACCGGGGAGCTGTTTTTT
j_gene: TRBJ2-7; v_gene: TRBV7-2; abundance: NA; len: 18; d_gene: NA; CDR3aa: CASSHSGGGAGSTYEQYF; CDR3nt: TGTGCCAGCAGCCACTCCGGGGGTGGGGCGGGATCTACCTACGAGCAGTACTTC
j_gene: TRBJ1-3; v_gene: TRBV10-1; abundance: NA; len: 13; d_gene: NA; CDR3aa: CASSEAGRNTIYF; CDR3nt: TGCGCCAGCAGTGAGGCAGGGAGAAACACCATATATTTT
j_gene: TRBJ2-3; v_gene: TRBV27; abundance: NA; len: 15; d_gene: TRBD1; CDR3aa: CASSQGTVNTDTQYF; CDR3nt: TGTGCCAGCAGTCAAGGGACAGTAAACACAGATACGCAGTATTTT
j_gene: TRBJ1-1; v_gene: TRBV19; abundance: NA; len: 13; d_gene: TRBD1; CDR3aa: CASSIQGATEAFF; CDR3nt: TGTGCCAGTAGTATCCAGGGGGCCACTGAAGCTTTCTTT
j_gene: TRBJ1-4; v_gene: TRBV18; abundance: NA; len: 16; d_gene: NA; CDR3aa: CASSPKQGGAEEKLFF; CDR3nt: TGTGCCAGCTCACCGAAGCAGGGAGGGGCGGAGGAAAAACTGTTTTTT
j_gene: TRBJ1-2; v_gene: TRBV15; abundance: NA; len: 14; d_gene: TRBD1; CDR3aa: CATSLTGADYGYTF; CDR3nt: TGTGCCACCAGCCTGACAGGGGCGGACTATGGCTACACCTTC
j_gene: TRBJ1-6; v_gene: TRBV7-3; abundance: NA; len: 13; d_gene: NA; CDR3aa: CASSLSRNSPLHF; CDR3nt: TGTGCCAGCAGCTTGAGCCGAAATTCACCCCTCCACTTT
j_gene: TRBJ1-1; v_gene: TRBV6-5; abundance: NA; len: 11; d_gene: NA; CDR3aa: CAPNVEAEAFF; CDR3nt: TGTGCCCCGAACGTCGAGGCTGAAGCTTTCTTT
j_gene: TRBJ1-2; v_gene: TRBV7-9; abundance: NA; len: 12; d_gene: NA; CDR3aa: CASSPYTGNYTF; CDR3nt: TGTGCCAGCAGCCCTTATACAGGGAATTACACCTTC
j_gene: TRBJ2-2; v_gene: TRBV5-5; abundance: NA; len: 16; d_gene: NA; CDR3aa: CASSLVSDSLTGELFF; CDR3nt: TGTGCCAGCAGCTTGGTCAGCGACAGCCTCACCGGGGAGCTGTTTTTT
j_gene: TRBJ2-5; v_gene: TRBV2; abundance: NA; len: 13; d_gene: TRBD2; CDR3aa: CASRLAGVETQYF; CDR3nt: TGTGCCAGCAGACTAGCGGGAGTTGAGACCCAGTACTTC
j_gene: TRBJ2-1; v_gene: TRBV9; abundance: NA; len: 16; d_gene: TRBD2; CDR3aa: CASSEPLAGEPNEQFF; CDR3nt: TGTGCCAGCTCGGAACCCCTAGCGGGAGAGCCCAATGAGCAGTTCTTC
j_gene: TRBJ2-1; v_gene: TRBV28; abundance: NA; len: 14; d_gene: NA; CDR3aa: CASSLRNTHNEQFF; CDR3nt: TGTGCCAGCAGTTTGCGGAACACCCACAATGAGCAGTTCTTC
j_gene: TRBJ1-5; v_gene: TRBV2; abundance: NA; len: 15; d_gene: TRBD1; CDR3aa: CASRGQGALGQPQHF; CDR3nt: TGTGCCAGCAGAGGACAGGGGGCGCTGGGCCAGCCCCAGCATTTT
j_gene: TRBJ1-4; v_gene: TRBV28; abundance: NA; len: 14; d_gene: NA; CDR3aa: CASSLSWGLEKLFF; CDR3nt: TGTGCCAGCAGTCTATCTTGGGGCCTGGAAAAACTGTTTTTT
j_gene: TRBJ2-2; v_gene: TRBV28; abundance: NA; len: 16; d_gene: NA; CDR3aa: CASSLQKHPNTGELFF; CDR3nt: TGTGCCAGCAGTCTACAGAAACATCCGAACACCGGGGAGCTGTTTTTT
j_gene: TRBJ1-5; v_gene: TRBV27; abundance: NA; len: 15; d_gene: NA; CDR3aa: CASSLTRQGSQPQHF; CDR3nt: TGTGCCAGCAGTTTAACGCGCCAGGGGAGTCAGCCCCAGCATTTT
j_gene: TRBJ2-7; v_gene: TRBV10-3; abundance: once; len: 13; d_gene: NA; CDR3aa: CAISETRVNEQYF; CDR3nt: TGTGCCATCAGTGAGACGAGGGTTAACGAGCAGTACTTC
j_gene: TRBJ2-5; v_gene: TRBV11-2; abundance: NA; len: 12; d_gene: NA; CDR3aa: CASSFRSETQYF; CDR3nt: TGTGCCAGCAGCTTCCGAAGCGAGACCCAGTACTTC
j_gene: TRBJ2-1; v_gene: TRBV7-6; abundance: NA; len: 15; d_gene: TRBD2; CDR3aa: CASSTTSGTYNEQFF; CDR3nt: TGTGCCAGCAGCACTACTAGCGGGACCTACAATGAGCAGTTCTTC
j_gene: TRBJ2-3; v_gene: TRBV7-6; abundance: NA; len: 14; d_gene: NA; CDR3aa: CASSMAGPTDTQYF; CDR3nt: TGTGCCAGCAGCATGGCGGGACCCACAGATACGCAGTATTTT
j_gene: TRBJ1-4; v_gene: TRBV2; abundance: once; len: 13; d_gene: NA; CDR3aa: CASNGRVGEKLFF; CDR3nt: TGTGCCAGCAATGGCAGGGTCGGTGAAAAACTGTTTTTT
j_gene: TRBJ2-7; v_gene: TRBV13; abundance: NA; len: 12; d_gene: NA; CDR3aa: CASSFRTDEQYF; CDR3nt: TGTGCCAGCAGCTTTAGAACCGACGAGCAGTACTTC
j_gene: TRBJ2-1; v_gene: TRBV9; abundance: NA; len: 12; d_gene: NA; CDR3aa: CASSFQNNEQFF; CDR3nt: TGTGCCAGCAGCTTCCAGAACAATGAGCAGTTCTTC
j_gene: TRBJ2-3; v_gene: TRBV6-4; abundance: NA; len: 16; d_gene: NA; CDR3aa: CASSESSGLSTDTQYF; CDR3nt: TGTGCCAGCAGTGAAAGTAGCGGCCTTAGCACAGATACGCAGTATTTT
j_gene: TRBJ1-5; v_gene: TRBV27; abundance: NA; len: 16; d_gene: TRBD1; CDR3aa: CASSPWTGLGLQPQHF; CDR3nt: TGTGCCAGCAGTCCCTGGACAGGCCTAGGGTTGCAGCCCCAGCATTTT